This T cell receptor (beta chain) was captured in a study of OX40 agonist ivuxolimab in advanced cancers. Regarding the study in general: Ivuxolimab was a fully human IgG2 agonistic monoclonal antibody targeting the costimulatory receptor OX40 (CD134). Intravenous ivuxolimab was administered to patients every 2 weeks at six dose levels: 0.01, 0.1, 0.3, 1.5, 3 and 10 mg/kg. A male proportion of approximately 83% and a mean age of approximately 55 years, ranging from about 23 to 90, were recorded for the dose-escalation cohort. Prior anti-PD-1, anti-PD-L1 or anti-CTLA-4 therapy was permitted, and checkpoint inhibitors had been received by 40% to 50% of dose-escalation patients. Among the approximately 50 dose-escalation patients, about 20 had hepatocellular carcinoma, some 15 melanoma, 9 renal cell carcinoma and 9 head and neck cancer. The paper describes the monotherapy dose-escalation part (N of about 50 patients) of the phase I trial of ivuxolimab. Partial responses occurred in three dose-escalation patients, of whom one had hepatocellular carcinoma and two had cutaneous melanoma. Peripheral TCRbeta sequencing aimed to test whether ivuxolimab altered TCR sequence diversity and caused clonal T-cell expansion. The full study reports these points: In the 0.1-3.0 mg/kg groups, partial responders were among the patients with the lowest normalized peripheral clonal expansion, particularly in CD8+ T cells. After ivuxolimab, more expanded clones were found on average in CD8+ T cells than in CD4+ T cells. At doses from 0.1 to 3.0 mg/kg, clonal expansion was seen in both CD4+ and CD8+ blood T cells between baseline and week 6. Which antigens the clonally expanded peripheral T cells were specific for was not determined. Low levels of normalized T-cell clonal expansion were also seen in some patients who did not respond.

Genomic DNA was extracted from sorted cells for sequencing of the TCRbeta CDR3 region. The immunoSEQ Assay was used to sequence the TCRbeta CDR3 regions. Drawn from immuneACCESS, this table holds only the in-frame rearrangements with V and J called that TCRdb kept. Clones are partly lost; checked studies trace under half to an unresolved V gene and leave the rest unexplained. The sample table records under 85,000 clones; 70% to 90% of these occur just once. The leading ten clones occupy more than 0.45% of the sample. In the case of this clone: No cognate antigen has been identified for it. Base quality data are lacking; no much larger clone is found one base away.

The trial excluded patients who had a history of autoimmune disease or who were on systemic immunosuppression. Peripheral blood for TCR sequencing was drawn from every dose cohort at baseline, at cycle 4 day 1 and at cycle 7 day 1. The samples were drawn from a first-in-human, open-label, multicenter phase I dose-escalation trial of ivuxolimab. Adults with locally advanced or metastatic melanoma, renal cell carcinoma, hepatocellular carcinoma or head and neck squamous cell carcinoma were enrolled in the trial. Before TCR sequencing, CD4+ and CD8+ T cells were separately sorted from peripheral blood. V has 7 bases trimmed and J has 0 bases trimmed; junction bases matching no gene number 4. The cysteine opens and the phenylalanine closes a CDR3 of 16 amino acids. Only the CDR3 region is kept as DNA, spanning 48 bases read in frame from base 1. From a lookup of the germline V gene, CDR1 and CDR2 are SNHLY and FYNNEI.

The material sequenced was CD4+ or CD8+ T cells sorted from blood, taken in a trial of the OX40 agonist ivuxolimab. Rearrangement joined TRBV2 to TRBJ2-6; the central 9 bases match TRBD1. The sequence came from an adult with an advanced solid tumor such as melanoma, head and neck, liver or kidney cancer. In nucleotides, the sequence is TGTGCCAGCATCCGGGACAGGGTCTCTGGGGCCAACGTCCTGACTTTC. Translated, it reads CASIRDRVSGANVLTF.